The present TCR beta chain was sequenced within a study of blood T cell repertoires in COVID-19. Method: immunoSEQ multiplex PCR; TCRdb's copy keeps in-frame clones and lacks some. Of about 63,000 clones in the sample, around 74% were seen once. The CDR3 is 12 amino acids. The V and J ends lost 5 bases and 4 bases respectively, with 5 bases between them. Germline CDR1 MDHEN, CDR2 SYDVKM. This chain links TRBV28 with TRBJ2-2, with D unresolved. Material: peripheral blood. This receptor was obtained from an elderly woman with acute or convalescent COVID-19. The CDR3 nucleotides read TGTGCCAGCAGTCTAACCACCGGGGAGCTGTTTTTT. Protein sequence: CASSLTTGELFF.